This T cell receptor (beta chain) was recorded in a study of metastatic and nonmetastatic thyroid tumors. Study summary: Repertoires from malignant and benign thyroid patients were compared across blood and tumor or nodule tissue. Study-wide findings and caveats: When malignant thyroid tumors were compared with benign nodules, TCR beta diversity was reportedly significantly higher in the malignant tumors. This held in both blood and tumor samples.

This clone was seen repeatedly, ten times or more. Its antigen is not identified. Original processing methods: The study took CDR3 differences across clinicopathological groups and made a distant-metastasis classifier for papillary thyroid cancer from them. TCRdb reprocessed the PCR reads via MiXCR. In this record, the V and J calls reflect TCRdb's handling and not the investigators' own analysis. This table has around 53,000 clones, roughly 18% appearing once. The CDR3 is 15 residues long. Germline V gene data show CDR1 as LGHDT and CDR2 as YNNKEL (reference sequence). The V gene end was trimmed by 3 bases and the J gene end by 8 bases; junction bases not matched to a gene: 6. Patients were all untreated before their thyroid surgery.

The clonotype originates from a female donor with papillary thyroid cancer or a benign thyroid nodule (not recorded which). Some clones in this sample may be carry-over from other donors' samples. The gene calls are TRBV3-1 and TRBJ2-7, with TRBD2 identical over 14 bases. Input material: blood. The CDR3 spells CASSHAGLAGVKQYF. The CDR3 nucleotides are TGTGCCAGCAGCCATGCGGGACTAGCGGGAGTAAAGCAGTACTTC.